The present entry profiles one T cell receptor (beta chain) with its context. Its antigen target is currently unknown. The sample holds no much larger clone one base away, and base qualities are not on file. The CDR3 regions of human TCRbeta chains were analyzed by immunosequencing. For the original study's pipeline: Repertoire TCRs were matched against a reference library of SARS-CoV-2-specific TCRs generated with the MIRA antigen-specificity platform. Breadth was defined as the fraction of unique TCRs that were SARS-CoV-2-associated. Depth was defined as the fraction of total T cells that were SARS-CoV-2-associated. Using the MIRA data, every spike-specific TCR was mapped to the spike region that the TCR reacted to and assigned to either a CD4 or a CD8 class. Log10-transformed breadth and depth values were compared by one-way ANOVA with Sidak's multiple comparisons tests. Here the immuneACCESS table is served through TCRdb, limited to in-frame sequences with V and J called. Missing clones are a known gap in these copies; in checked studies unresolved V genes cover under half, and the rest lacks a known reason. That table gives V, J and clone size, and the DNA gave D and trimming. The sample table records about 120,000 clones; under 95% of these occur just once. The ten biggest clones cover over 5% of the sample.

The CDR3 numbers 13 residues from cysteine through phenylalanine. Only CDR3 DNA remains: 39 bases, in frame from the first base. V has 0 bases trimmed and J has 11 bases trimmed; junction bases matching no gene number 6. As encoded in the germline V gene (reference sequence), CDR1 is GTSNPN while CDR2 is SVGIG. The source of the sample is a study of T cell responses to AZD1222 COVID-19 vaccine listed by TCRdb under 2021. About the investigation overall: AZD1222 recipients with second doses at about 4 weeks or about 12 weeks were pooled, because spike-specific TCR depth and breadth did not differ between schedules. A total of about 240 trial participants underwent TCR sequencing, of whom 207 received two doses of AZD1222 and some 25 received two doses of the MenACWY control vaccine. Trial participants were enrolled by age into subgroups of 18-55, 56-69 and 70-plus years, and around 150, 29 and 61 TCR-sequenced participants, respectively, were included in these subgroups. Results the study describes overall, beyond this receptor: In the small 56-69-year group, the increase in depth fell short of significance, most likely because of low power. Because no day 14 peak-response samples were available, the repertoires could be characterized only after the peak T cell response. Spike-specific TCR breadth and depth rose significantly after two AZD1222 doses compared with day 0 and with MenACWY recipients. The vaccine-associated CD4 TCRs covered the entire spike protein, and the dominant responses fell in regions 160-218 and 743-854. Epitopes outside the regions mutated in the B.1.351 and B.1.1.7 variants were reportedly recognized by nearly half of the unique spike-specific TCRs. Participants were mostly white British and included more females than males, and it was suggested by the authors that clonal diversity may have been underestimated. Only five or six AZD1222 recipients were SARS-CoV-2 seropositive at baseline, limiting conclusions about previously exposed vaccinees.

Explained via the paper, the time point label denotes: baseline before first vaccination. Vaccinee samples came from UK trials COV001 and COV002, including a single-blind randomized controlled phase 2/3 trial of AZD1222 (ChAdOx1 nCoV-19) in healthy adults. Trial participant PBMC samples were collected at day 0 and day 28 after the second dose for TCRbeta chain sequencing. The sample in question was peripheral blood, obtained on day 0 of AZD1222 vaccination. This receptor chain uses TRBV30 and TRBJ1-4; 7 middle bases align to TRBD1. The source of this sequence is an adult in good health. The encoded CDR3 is CAWSVGTVEKLFF. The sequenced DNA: TGTGCCTGGAGTGTGGGGACAGTAGAGAAACTGTTTTTT.